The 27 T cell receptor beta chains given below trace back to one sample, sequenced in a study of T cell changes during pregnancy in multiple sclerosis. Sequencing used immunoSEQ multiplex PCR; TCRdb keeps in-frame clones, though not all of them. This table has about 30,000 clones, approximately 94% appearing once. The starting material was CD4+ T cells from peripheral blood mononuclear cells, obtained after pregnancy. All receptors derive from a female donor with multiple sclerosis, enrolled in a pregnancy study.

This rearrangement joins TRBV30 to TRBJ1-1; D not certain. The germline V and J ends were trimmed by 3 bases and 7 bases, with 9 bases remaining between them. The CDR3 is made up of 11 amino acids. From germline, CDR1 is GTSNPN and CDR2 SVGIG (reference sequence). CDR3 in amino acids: CAWRVESEAFF. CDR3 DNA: TGTGCCTGGAGGGTGGAGAGTGAAGCTTTCTTT.

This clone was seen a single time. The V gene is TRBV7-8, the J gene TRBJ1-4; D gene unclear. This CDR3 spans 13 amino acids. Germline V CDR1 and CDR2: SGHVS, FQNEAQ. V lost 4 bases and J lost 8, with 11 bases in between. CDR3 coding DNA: TGTGCCAGCAGCTCCTCCCCCCGGGAAAAACTGTTTTTT. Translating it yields CASSSSPREKLFF.

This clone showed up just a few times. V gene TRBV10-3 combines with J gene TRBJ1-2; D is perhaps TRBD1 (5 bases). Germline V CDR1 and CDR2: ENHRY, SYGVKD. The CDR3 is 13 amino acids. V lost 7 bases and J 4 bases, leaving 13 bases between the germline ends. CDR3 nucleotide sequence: TGTGCCATCACCCCGGGGGACGGCTATGGCTACACCTTC. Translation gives CAITPGDGYGYTF.

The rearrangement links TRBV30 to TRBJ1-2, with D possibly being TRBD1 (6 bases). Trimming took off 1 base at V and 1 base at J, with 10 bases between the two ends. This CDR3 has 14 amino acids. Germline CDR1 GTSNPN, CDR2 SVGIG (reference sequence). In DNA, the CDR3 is TGTGCCTGGAGTGAAGGACAGAATAACTATGGCTACACCTTC. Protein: CAWSEGQNNYGYTF.

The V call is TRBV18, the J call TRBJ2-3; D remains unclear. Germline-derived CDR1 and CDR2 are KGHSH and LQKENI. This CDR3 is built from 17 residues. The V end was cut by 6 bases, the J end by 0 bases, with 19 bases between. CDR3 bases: TGTGCCAGCTCCCCAAGTCCCGAAGCGTGGAGCACAGATACGCAGTATTTT. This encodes CASSPSPEAWSTDTQYF.

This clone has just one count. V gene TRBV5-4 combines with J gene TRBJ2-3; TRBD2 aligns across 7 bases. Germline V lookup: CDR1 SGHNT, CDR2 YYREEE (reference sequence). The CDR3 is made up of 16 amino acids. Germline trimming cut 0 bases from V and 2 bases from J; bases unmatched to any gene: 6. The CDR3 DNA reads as TGTGCCAGCAGCTTGGAGGGCGGGGGTATCACAGATACGCAGTATTTT. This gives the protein CASSLEGGGITDTQYF.

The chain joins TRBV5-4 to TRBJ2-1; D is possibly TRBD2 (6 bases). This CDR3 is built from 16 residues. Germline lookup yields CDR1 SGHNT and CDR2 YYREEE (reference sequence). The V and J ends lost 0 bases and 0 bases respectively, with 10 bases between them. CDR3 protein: CASSLARGGSYNEQFF. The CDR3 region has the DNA TGTGCCAGCAGCTTGGCGCGGGGCGGCTCCTACAATGAGCAGTTCTTC.

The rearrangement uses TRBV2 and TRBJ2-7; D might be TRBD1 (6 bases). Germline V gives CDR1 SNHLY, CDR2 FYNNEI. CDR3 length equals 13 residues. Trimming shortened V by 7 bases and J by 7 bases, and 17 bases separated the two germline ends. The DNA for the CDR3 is TGTGCCAGCACCCTAATGGACCAGGGGGAGCAGTACTTC. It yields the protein CASTLMDQGEQYF. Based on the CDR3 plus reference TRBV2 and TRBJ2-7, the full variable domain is EPEVTQTPSHQVTQMGQEVILRCVPISNHLYFYWYRQILGQKVEFLVSFYNNEISEKSEIFDDQFSVERPDGSNFTLKIRSTKLEDSAMYFCASTLMDQGEQYFGPGTRLTVT.

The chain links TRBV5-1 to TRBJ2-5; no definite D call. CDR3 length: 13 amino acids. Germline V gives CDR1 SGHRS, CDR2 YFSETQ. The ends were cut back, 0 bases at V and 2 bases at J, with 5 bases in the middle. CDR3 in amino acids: CASSLAAQETQYF. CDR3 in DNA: TGCGCCAGCAGCTTGGCCGCGCAAGAGACCCAGTACTTC.

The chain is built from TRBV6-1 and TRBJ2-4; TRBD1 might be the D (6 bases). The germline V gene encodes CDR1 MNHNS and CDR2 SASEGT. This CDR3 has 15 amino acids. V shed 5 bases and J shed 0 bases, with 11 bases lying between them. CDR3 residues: CASSPGHLAKNIQYF. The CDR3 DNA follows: TGTGCCAGCAGTCCGGGACACCTAGCCAAAAACATTCAGTACTTC.

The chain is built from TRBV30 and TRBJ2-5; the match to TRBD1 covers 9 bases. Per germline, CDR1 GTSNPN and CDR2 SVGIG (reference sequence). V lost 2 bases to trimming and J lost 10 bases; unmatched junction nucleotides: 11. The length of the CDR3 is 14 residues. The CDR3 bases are TGTGCCTGGAGTAGGGGGGGGACAGGGTATGACCAGTACTTC. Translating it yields CAWSRGGTGYDQYF.

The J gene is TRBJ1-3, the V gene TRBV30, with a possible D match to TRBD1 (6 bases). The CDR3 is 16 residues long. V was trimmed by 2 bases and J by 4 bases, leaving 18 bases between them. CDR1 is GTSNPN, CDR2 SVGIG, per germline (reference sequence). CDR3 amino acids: CAWSFSTGYGGNTIYF. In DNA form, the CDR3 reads TGTGCCTGGAGTTTCTCTACAGGGTATGGAGGAAACACCATATATTTT. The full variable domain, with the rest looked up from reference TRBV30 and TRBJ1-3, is SQTIHQWPATLVQPVGSPLSLECTVEGTSNPNLYWYRQAAGRGLQLLFYSVGIGQISSEVPQNLSASRPQDRQFILSSKKLLLSDSGFYLCAWSFSTGYGGNTIYFGEGSWLTVV.

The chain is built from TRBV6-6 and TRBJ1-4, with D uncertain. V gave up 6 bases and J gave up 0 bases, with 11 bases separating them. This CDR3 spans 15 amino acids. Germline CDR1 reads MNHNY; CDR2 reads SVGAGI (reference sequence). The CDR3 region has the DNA TGTGCCAGCAGAAGCCGGGAGACAACTAATGAAAAACTGTTTTTT. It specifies CASRSRETTNEKLFF.

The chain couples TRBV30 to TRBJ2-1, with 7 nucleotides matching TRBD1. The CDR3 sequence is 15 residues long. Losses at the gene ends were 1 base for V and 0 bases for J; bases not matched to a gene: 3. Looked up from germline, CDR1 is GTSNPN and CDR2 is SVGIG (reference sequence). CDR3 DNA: TGTGCCTGGAGTGGGGACAGAAGCTCCTACAATGAGCAGTTCTTC. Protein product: CAWSGDRSSYNEQFF.

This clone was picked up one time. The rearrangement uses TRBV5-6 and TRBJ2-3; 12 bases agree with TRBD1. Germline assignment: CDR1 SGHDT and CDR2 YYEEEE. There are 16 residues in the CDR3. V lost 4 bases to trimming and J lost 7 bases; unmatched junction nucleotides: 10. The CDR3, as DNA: TGTGCCAGCAGCCTACAACCGGGACAGGGGGCTAATACGCAGTATTTT. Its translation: CASSLQPGQGANTQYF.

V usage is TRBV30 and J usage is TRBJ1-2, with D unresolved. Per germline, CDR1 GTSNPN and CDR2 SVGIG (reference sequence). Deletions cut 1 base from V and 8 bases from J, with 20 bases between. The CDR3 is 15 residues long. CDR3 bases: TGTGCCTGGAGTGCTCTGAGGCACCCCCGGTCGGGCTACACCTTC. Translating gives CAWSALRHPRSGYTF.

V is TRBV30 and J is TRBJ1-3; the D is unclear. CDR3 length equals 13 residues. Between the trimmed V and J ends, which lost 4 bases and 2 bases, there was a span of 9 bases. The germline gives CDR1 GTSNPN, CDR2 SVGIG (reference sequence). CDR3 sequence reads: CAWTGLAGNTIYF. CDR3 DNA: TGTGCCTGGACAGGTTTGGCTGGAAACACCATATATTTT.

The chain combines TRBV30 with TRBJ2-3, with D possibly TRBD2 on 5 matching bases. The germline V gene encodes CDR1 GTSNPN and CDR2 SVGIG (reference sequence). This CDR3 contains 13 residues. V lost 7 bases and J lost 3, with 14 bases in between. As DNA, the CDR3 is TGTGCCTCGATTAGGGAGACTACAGATACGCAGTATTTT. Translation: CASIRETTDTQYF.

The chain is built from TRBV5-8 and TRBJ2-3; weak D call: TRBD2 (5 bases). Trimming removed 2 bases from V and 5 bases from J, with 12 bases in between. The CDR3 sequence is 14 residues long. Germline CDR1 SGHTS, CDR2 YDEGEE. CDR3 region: CASSFRLAGDTQYF. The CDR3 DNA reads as TGTGCCAGCAGCTTCAGGCTAGCAGGAGATACGCAGTATTTT.

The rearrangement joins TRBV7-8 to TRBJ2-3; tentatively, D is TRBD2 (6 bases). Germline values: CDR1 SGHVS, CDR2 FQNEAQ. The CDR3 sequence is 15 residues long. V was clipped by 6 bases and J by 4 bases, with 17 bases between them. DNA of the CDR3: TGTGCCAGCAGTTTCGCCCGGGGGAGGCCAGATACGCAGTATTTT. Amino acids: CASSFARGRPDTQYF. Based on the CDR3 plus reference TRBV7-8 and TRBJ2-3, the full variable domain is GAGVSQSPRYKVAKRGQDVALRCDPISGHVSLFWYQQALGQGPEFLTYFQNEAQLDKSGLPSDRFFAERPEGSVSTLKIQRTQQEDSAVYLCASSFARGRPDTQYFGPGTRLTVL.

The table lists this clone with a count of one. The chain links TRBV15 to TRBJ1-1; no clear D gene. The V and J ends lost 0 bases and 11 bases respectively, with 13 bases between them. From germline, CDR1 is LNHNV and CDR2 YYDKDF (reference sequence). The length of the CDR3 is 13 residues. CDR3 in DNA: TGTGCCACCAGCAGAGATCAACACCGCGGGGCTTTCTTT. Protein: CATSRDQHRGAFF. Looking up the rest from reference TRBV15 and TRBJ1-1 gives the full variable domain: DAMVIQNPRYQVTQFGKPVTLSCSQTLNHNVMYWYQQKSSQAPKLLFHYYDKDFNNEADTPDNFQSRRPNTSFCFLDIRSPGLGDTAMYLCATSRDQHRGAFFGQGTRLTVV.

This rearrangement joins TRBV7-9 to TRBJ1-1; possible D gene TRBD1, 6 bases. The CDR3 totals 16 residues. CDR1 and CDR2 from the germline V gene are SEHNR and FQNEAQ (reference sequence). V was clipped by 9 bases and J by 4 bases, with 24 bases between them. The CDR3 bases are TGTGCCAGTGCCCCATCAGGGGCGGGGGGTGGCACTGAAGCTTTCTTT. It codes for CASAPSGAGGGTEAFF.

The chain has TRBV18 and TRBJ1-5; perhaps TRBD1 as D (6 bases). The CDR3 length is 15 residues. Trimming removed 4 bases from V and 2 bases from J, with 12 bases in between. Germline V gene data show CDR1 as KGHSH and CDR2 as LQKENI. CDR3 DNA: TGTGCCAGCTCACAGCAGGGGATAGGCAATCAGCCCCAGCATTTT. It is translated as CASSQQGIGNQPQHF.

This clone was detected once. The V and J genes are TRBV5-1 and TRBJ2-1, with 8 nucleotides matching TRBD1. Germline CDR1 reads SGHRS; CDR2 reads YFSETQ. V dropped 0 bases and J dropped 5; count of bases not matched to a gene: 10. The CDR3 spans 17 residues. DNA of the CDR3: TGCGCCAGCAGCTTGGAGCCTCTAGGACAGGGAGACAATGAGCAGTTCTTC. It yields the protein CASSLEPLGQGDNEQFF.

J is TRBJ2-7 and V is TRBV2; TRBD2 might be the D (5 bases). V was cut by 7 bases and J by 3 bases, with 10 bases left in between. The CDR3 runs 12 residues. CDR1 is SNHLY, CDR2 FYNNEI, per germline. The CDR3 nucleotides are TGTGCCAGCAATCGGGGAGTCTACGAGCAGTACTTC. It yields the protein CASNRGVYEQYF.

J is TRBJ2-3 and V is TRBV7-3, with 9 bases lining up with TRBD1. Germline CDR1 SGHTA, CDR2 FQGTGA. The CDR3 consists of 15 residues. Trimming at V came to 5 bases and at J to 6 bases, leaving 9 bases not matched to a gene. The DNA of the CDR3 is TGTGCCAGCAGCATGGGGACAGGGCTTTGGGATACGCAGTATTTT. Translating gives CASSMGTGLWDTQYF.

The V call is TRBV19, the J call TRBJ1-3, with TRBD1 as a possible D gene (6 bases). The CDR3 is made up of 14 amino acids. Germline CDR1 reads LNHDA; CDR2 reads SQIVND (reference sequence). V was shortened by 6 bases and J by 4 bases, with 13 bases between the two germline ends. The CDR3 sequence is CASRFAGQGNTIYF. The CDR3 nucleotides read TGTGCCAGTAGGTTCGCCGGACAGGGAAACACCATATATTTT.